This entry describes one T cell receptor beta chain. This clone was seen only a few times. Its antigen is not yet known. Base qualities are not recorded, but no much larger clone differs from it by a single base. TCRbeta CDR3 regions were amplified from genomic DNA by means of the immunoSEQ Assay, a bias-controlled multiplex PCR. For the original study's pipeline: Within the assay, amplification of reference gene primers was used to estimate how many nucleated cells each sample contained. To quantify the absolute abundance of each unique TCRbeta CDR3 rearrangement, sequence reads were collapsed and filtered. For each sample, productive Simpson clonality was calculated as the square root of Simpson's diversity index over productive rearrangements. TCRdb's version of the immuneACCESS table is confined to in-frame rearrangements and falls short of the full clone set. An unresolved V gene accounts for under half of the shortfall where checked; the remainder is of unknown origin. The V and J calls and clone size come from that table; D and trimming were worked out from the DNA. Present in this sample are 200,000 to 300,000 clones, about 91% of which were seen just once. The ten top clones hold 2.5% to 3% of the sample.

This specimen belongs to a study of blood T cell repertoires in COVID-19 (dated by TCRdb to about 2020). For context, the study as a whole: Collaborator samples came from the United States, Italy and Spain and covered acute and convalescent phases of COVID-19. Samples were obtained from the ongoing ImmuneRACE study (first 160 participants) and from 1,254 subjects provided by 6 global collaborators. The repertoires were released in a freely available public database meant as a resource for research on the immune response to SARS-CoV-2. The sample metadata nearly always contained a de-identified subject ID, COVID-19 status, age in years and sex. Deeply sampled blood TCRbeta repertoires from subjects exposed to, actively infected with, or recovered from COVID-19 were included in the dataset. HLA class I and class II types, where available, came from metadata supplied by the sample provider rather than from assay-based typing. The material from the prospective study consisted of cDNA or gDNA derived from T cells, B-cell-depleted T cells, or PBMCs.

One collaborating source in Seattle enrolled patients during active infection and followed them longitudinally through the course of disease. Collaborating institutions collected whole blood in K2EDTA tubes following their own protocols. Collaborator samples were shipped for TCRbeta analysis as frozen whole blood, isolated PBMCs, or DNA extracted from either sample type. Paper-wide results and their limitations: Clinical and demographic metadata were provided uncurated, with the amount varying by source and participant.

Germline trimming amounts to 2 bases on V and 8 bases on J, with 5 as the count of junction bases outside the gene matches. Including the terminal cysteine and phenylalanine, the CDR3 comprises 14 residues. The sequence is cut down to CDR3 DNA, 42 bases in frame from base 1. The germline V gene encodes CDR1 KGHSH and CDR2 LQKENI. The rearranged chain carries TRBV18 and TRBJ2-1; TRBD2 matches 8 bases in the middle. Input material: peripheral blood. The receptor's source is a person between 18 and 35 years old with COVID-19, enrolled during active disease. The CDR3 protein sequence reads: CASSPSGSSYEQFF. The nucleotide sequence is TGTGCCAGCTCACCAAGCGGGAGCAGCTATGAGCAGTTCTTC.